What follows are 3 T cell receptor beta chains derived from one specimen sequenced in a study of T-cell memory formation after mild COVID-19. TCRdb analysed the 5' RACE reads with MiXCR anew, one entry per CDR3 protein. The sample shows over 350,000 distinct CDR3 sequences, about a sixth of them seen only once. Sample: PBMCs or a T cell subset sorted from them (not recorded which). The source is a man aged 18 to 30 who had mild COVID-19 (a few samples of this study predate the infection). Cell type and time point are not known.

This clonotype came up a few times. This chain uses TRBV7-9 with TRBJ1-2; 7 nucleotides line up with TRBD1. Germline trimming cut 4 bases from V and 4 bases from J; bases unmatched to any gene: 6. The germline V gene has CDR1 SEHNR and CDR2 FQNEAQ (reference sequence). This CDR3 has 14 residues. The DNA of the CDR3 is TGTGCCAGCAGCTGGTGGGACAGCTCCTATGGCTACACCTTC. Protein product: CASSWWDSSYGYTF.

The J gene is TRBJ2-1, the V gene TRBV6-2 or TRBV6-3; 11 bases map to TRBD2. The V and J ends lost 7 bases and 4 bases, in that order; junction bases with no gene match: 6. CDR1 MNHEY and CDR2 SVGEGT come from the germline V gene. The CDR3 sequence is 15 residues long. The DNA of the CDR3 is TGTGCCAGCACTCCGGGACTAGCGGAATACAATGAGCAGTTCTTC. This sequence encodes CASTPGLAEYNEQFF.

This chain links TRBV4-1 with TRBJ1-2; the D is unclear. With 0 bases removed from V and 8 bases from J, the gap between germline ends came to 22 bases. The CDR3 is made up of 17 amino acids. Per the germline V gene, CDR1 is MGHRA and CDR2 is YSYEKL. The CDR3 DNA is TGCGCCAGCAGCCAAGACCTGACTGGAGGGATGGTAGGCGGCTACACCTTC. It specifies CASSQDLTGGMVGGYTF.